These 5 T cell receptor beta chains originate from one sample sequenced in a study of T cells in Graves' hyperthyroidism and ophthalmopathy. Regions amplified from RNA transcripts were the TCR beta CDR3 regions. First-round RT-PCR of the TCR CDR3 relied on the HTBI primer set. TCRdb reanalysed the multiplex PCR reads using MiXCR and keeps one entry per CDR3 protein. The table lists under 350,000 distinct CDR3 sequences, 15% to 20% of them singletons, with around 61% in the top ten. The sample was blood. These receptors were obtained from a woman in her sixties with Graves' ophthalmopathy.

Only a few counts were recorded for this clonotype. It may be a read error: a sequence one base away is much more abundant. The chain couples TRBV7-2 to TRBJ1-2; no clear D. Trimming pared 7 bases from V and 4 bases from J, leaving 16 bases between. Germline CDR1 SGHTA, CDR2 FQGNSA. The CDR3 covers 14 residues. The CDR3 loop is CASNAWGATYGYTF. Written as DNA, the CDR3 is TGTGCCAGCAACGCGTGGGGTGCGACCTATGGCTACACCTTC.

In its sample, this clonotype was seen many times. The chain has TRBV20-1 and TRBJ1-2; 7 bases match TRBD1. V shed 2 bases, J shed 7 bases, and the junction held 1 base outside the gene matches. The CDR3 extends over 11 amino acids. Germline V CDR1 and CDR2: DFQATT, SNEGSKA (reference sequence). CDR3 nucleotide sequence: TGCAGTGCTAGAAGGGGGCTTGGCTACACCTTC. It specifies CSARRGLGYTF.

The chain combines TRBV10-3 with TRBJ2-1; TRBD2 is a possible D gene (7 bases). The ends were cut back, 0 bases at V and 9 bases at J, with 15 bases in the middle. The CDR3 extends over 15 amino acids. Germline CDR1 reads ENHRY; CDR2 reads SYGVKD. The CDR3 sequence is CAISESGGGPSEQFF. CDR3 DNA: TGTGCCATCAGTGAGTCGGGGGGGGGGCCAAGTGAGCAGTTCTTC.

At least ten counts were recorded for this clonotype. The chain recombines TRBV5-1 with TRBJ2-1; 9 nucleotides agree with TRBD2. Germline values: CDR1 SGHRS, CDR2 YFSETQ. J gave up 2 bases and V 4 bases, and 1 base lay outside the gene matches. The CDR3 is made up of 14 amino acids. In DNA, the CDR3 is TGCGCCAGCAGCGGCGGGGGGGCCTACAATGAGCAGTTCTTC. This gives the protein CASSGGGAYNEQFF.

This clonotype was seen many times. The chain has TRBV3-1 and TRBJ1-1; a possible D gene is TRBD1 (5 bases). Germline V gene lookup returns CDR1 LGHDT and CDR2 YNNKEL (reference sequence). The CDR3 runs 15 residues. V gave up 2 bases and J gave up 1 base, with 11 bases separating them. The CDR3 bases are TGTGCCAGCAGCCAAACGGGACGCCGGAACACTGAAGCTTTCTTT. Translation: CASSQTGRRNTEAFF. The full variable domain, in which reference TRBV3-1 and TRBJ1-1 provide the parts outside the CDR3, is DTAVSQTPKYLVTQMGNDKSIKCEQNLGHDTMYWYKQDSKKFLKIMFSYNNKELIINETVPNRFSPKSPDKAHLNLHINSLELGDSAVYFCASSQTGRRNTEAFFGQGTRLTVV.